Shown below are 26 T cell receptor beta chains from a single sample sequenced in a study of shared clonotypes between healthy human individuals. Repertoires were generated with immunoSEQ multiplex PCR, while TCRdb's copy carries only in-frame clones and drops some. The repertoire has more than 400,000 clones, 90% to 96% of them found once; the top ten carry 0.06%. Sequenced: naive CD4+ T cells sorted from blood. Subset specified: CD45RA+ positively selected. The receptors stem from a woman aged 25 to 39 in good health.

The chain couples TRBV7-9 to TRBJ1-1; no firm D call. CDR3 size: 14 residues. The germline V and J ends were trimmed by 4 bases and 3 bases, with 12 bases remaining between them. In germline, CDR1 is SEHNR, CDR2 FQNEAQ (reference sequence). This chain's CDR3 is CASSSPRVDTEAFF. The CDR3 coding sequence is TGTGCCAGCAGCTCGCCTCGGGTGGACACTGAAGCTTTCTTT.

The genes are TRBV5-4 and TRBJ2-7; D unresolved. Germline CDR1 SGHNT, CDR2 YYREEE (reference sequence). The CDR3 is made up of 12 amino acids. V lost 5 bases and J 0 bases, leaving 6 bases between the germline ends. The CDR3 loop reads CASSHTSYEQYF. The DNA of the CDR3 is TGTGCCAGCAGTCACACCTCCTACGAGCAGTACTTC. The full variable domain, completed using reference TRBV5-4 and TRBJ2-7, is ETGVTQSPTHLIKTRGQQVTLRCSSQSGHNTVSWYQQALGQGPQFIFQYYREEENGRGNFPPRFSGLQFPNYSSELNVNALELDDSALYLCASSHTSYEQYFGPGTRLTVT.

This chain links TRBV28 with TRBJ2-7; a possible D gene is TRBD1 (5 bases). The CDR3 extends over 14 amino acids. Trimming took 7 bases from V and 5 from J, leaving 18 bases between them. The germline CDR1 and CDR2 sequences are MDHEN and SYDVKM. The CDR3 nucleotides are TGTGCCAGCACCCGATCGACAGTGGGCGACGAGCAGTACTTC. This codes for CASTRSTVGDEQYF.

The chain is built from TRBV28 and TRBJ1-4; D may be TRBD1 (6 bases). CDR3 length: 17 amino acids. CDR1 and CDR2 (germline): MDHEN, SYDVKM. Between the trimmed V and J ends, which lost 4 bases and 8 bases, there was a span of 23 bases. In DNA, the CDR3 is TGTGCCAGCAGTTCTATTAATCAGGGGACCCAATTAGAAAAACTGTTTTTT. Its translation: CASSSINQGTQLEKLFF.

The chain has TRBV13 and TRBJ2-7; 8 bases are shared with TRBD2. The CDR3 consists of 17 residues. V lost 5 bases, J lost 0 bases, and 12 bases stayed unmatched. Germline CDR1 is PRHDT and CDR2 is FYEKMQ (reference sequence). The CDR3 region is CASSTGGASGSSYEQYF. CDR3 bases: TGTGCCAGCAGCACCGGGGGGGCTAGCGGTAGCTCCTACGAGCAGTACTTC.

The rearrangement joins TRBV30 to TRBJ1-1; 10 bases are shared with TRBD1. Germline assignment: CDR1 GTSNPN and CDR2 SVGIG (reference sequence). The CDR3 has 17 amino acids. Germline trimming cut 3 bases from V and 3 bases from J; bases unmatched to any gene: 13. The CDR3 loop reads CAWRHSRTGGRYTEAFF. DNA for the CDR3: TGTGCCTGGAGGCATTCCCGGACAGGGGGTCGGTACACTGAAGCTTTCTTT.

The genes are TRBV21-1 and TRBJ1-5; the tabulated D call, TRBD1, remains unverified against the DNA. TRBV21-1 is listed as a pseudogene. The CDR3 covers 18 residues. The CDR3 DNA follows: TGTGCCAGCAGCCCTAACCAGGGGGCGCGGTGCGGCAATCAGCCCCAGCATTTT. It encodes CASSPNQGARCGNQPQHF.

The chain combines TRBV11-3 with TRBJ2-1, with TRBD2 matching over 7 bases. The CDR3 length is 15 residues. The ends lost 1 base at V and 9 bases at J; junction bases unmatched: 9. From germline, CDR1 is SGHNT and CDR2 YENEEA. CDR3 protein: CASSLGGGLVSEQFF. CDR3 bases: TGTGCCAGCAGCTTAGGGGGGGGTTTGGTGAGTGAGCAGTTCTTC.

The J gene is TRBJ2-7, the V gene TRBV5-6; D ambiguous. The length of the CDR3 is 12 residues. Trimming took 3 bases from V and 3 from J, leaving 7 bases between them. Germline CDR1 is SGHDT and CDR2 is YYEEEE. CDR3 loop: CASSSDIYEQYF. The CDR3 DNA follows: TGTGCCAGCAGCTCAGACATCTACGAGCAGTACTTC.

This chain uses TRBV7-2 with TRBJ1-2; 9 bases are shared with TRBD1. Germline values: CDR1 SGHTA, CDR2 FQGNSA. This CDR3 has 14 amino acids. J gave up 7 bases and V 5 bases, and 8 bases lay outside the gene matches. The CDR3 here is CASSPWTGERGYTF. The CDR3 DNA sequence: TGTGCCAGCAGCCCCTGGACAGGGGAGCGTGGCTACACCTTC.

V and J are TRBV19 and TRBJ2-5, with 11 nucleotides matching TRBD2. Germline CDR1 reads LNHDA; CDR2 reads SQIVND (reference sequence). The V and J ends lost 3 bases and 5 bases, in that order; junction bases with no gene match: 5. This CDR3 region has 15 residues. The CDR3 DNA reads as TGTGCCAGTAGTATCTTAGCGGGAGGGCCGGAGACCCAGTACTTC. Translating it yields CASSILAGGPETQYF. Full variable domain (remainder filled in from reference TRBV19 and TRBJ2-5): DGGITQSPKYLFRKEGQNVTLSCEQNLNHDAMYWYRQDPGQGLRLIYYSQIVNDFQKGDIAEGYSVSREKKESFPLTVTSAQKNPTAFYLCASSILAGGPETQYFGPGTRLLVL.

The chain's CDR3 is CASSQQGLTNYGYTF. CDR3 DNA sequence: TGTGCCAGCAGCCAACAGGGGTTAACTAACTATGGCTACACCTTC. This rearrangement joins TRBV7-9 to TRBJ1-2; 7 nucleotides match TRBD1. The CDR3 runs 15 residues. The J segment lost 0 bases and the V segment lost 5 bases, leaving 6 bases of the junction unmatched. Germline lookup yields CDR1 SEHNR and CDR2 FQNEAQ (reference sequence).

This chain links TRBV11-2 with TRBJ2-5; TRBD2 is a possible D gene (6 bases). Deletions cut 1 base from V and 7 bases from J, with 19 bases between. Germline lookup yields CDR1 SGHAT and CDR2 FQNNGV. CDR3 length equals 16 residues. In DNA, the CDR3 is TGTGCCAGCAGCTTAGGTCGTGGCGGGGACCCGTGGACCCAGTACTTC. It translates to CASSLGRGGDPWTQYF.

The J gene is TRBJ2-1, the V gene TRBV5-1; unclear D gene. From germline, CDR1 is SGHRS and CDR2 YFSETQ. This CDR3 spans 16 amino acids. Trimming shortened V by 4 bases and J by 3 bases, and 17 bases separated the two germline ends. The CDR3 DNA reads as TGCGCCAGCAGCATCCCCATAGGAAAGGGCTACAATGAGCAGTTCTTC. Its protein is CASSIPIGKGYNEQFF.

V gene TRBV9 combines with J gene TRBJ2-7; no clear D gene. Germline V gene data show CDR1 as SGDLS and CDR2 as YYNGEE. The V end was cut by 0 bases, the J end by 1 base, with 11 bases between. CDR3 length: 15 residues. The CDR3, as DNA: TGTGCCAGCAGCGTAGAGGAAGGTTTTTCCTACGAGCAGTACTTC. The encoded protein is CASSVEEGFSYEQYF.

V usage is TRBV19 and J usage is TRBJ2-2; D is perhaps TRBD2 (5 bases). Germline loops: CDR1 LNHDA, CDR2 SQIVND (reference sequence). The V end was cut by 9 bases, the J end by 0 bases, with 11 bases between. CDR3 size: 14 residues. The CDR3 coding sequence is TGTGCCAGCATAGGAGCGGCGAACACCGGGGAGCTGTTTTTT. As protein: CASIGAANTGELFF.

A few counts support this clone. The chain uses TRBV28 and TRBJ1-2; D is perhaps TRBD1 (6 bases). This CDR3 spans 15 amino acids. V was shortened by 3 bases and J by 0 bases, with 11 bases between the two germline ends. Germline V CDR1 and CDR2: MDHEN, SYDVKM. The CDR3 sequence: CASSLSDSTNYGYTF. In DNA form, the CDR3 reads TGTGCCAGCAGTTTGTCGGACAGTACTAACTATGGCTACACCTTC.

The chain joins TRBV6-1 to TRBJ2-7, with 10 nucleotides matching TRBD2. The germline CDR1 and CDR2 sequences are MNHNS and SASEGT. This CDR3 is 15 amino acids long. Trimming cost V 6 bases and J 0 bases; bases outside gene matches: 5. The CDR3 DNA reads TGTGCCAGCAGGACTAGCGGGCTGAGCTCCTACGAGCAGTACTTC. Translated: CASRTSGLSSYEQYF.

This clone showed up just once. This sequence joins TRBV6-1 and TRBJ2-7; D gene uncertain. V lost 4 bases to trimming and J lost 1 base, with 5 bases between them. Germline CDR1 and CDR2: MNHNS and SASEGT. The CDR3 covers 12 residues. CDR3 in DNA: TGTGCCAGCAGTGGGATTTCCTACGAGCAGTACTTC. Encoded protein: CASSGISYEQYF.

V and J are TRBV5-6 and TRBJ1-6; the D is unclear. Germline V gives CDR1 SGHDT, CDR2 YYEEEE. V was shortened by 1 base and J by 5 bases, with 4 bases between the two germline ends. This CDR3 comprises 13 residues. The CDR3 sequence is CASSLIDNSPLHF. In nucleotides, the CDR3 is TGTGCCAGCAGCTTGATAGATAATTCACCCCTCCACTTT.

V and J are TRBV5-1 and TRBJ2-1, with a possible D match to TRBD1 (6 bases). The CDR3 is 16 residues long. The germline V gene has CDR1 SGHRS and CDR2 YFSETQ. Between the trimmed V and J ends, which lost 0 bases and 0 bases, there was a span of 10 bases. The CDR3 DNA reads TGCGCCAGCAGCTTGGGGGGACATAGCTCCTACAATGAGCAGTTCTTC. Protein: CASSLGGHSSYNEQFF.

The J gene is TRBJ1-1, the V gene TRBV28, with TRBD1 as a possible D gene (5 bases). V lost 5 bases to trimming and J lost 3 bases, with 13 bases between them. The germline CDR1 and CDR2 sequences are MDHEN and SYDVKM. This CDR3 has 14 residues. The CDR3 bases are TGTGCCAGCAGTCCCGGCGGGGCTTACACTGAAGCTTTCTTT. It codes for CASSPGGAYTEAFF.

The CDR3 coding sequence is TGTGCCAGCTCGGCCGGGACCCTCCCGGGCACTGAAGCTTTCTTT. It codes for CASSAGTLPGTEAFF. J is TRBJ1-1 and V is TRBV18; TRBD1 is a possible D gene (5 bases). CDR3 length: 15 amino acids. The germline V gene encodes CDR1 KGHSH and CDR2 LQKENI. V dropped 6 bases and J dropped 4 bases, with 18 bases sitting between them.

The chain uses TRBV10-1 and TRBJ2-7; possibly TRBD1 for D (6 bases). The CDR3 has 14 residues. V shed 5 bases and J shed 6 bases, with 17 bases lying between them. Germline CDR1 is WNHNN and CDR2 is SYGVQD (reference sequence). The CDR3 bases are TGCGCCAGCAGTCCGGCGAACAGGGTGTTCGAGCAGTACTTC. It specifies CASSPANRVFEQYF.

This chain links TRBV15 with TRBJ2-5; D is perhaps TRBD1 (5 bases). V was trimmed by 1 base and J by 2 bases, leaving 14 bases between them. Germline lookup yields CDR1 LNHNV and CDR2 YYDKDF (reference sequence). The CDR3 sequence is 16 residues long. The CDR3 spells CATSRGRAGGQETQYF. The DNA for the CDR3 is TGTGCCACCAGCAGAGGCAGGGCTGGCGGTCAAGAGACCCAGTACTTC.

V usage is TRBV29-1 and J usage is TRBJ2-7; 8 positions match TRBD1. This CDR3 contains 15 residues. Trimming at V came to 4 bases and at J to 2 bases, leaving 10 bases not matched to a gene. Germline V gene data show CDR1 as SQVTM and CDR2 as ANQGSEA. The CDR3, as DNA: TGCAGCGTTGTAGCGGAGACAGGGGCACCCTACGAGCAGTACTTC. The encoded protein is CSVVAETGAPYEQYF.